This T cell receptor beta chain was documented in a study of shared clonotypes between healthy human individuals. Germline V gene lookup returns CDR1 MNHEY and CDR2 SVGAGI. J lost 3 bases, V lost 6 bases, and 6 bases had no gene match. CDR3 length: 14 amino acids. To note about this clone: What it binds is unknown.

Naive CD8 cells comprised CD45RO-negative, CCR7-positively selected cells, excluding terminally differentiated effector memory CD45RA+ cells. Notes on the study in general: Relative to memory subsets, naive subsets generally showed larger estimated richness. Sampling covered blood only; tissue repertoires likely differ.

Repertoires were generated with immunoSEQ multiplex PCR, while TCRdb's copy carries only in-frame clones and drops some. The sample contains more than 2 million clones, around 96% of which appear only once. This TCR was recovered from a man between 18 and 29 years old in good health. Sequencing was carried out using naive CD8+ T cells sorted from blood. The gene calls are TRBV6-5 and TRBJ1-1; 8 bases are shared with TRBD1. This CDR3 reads CASRTSGGDTEAFF. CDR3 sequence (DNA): TGTGCCAGCAGGACATCAGGGGGCGACACTGAAGCTTTCTTT.